These T cell receptor beta chains were read from a single sample in a study of OX40 agonist ivuxolimab in advanced cancers. Sequenced by immunoSEQ multiplex PCR; TCRdb stores in-frame clones only, minus some. The sample carries approximately 22,000 clones, approximately 90% recorded once. The input for sequencing was CD4+ or CD8+ T cells sorted from blood, taken in a trial of the OX40 agonist ivuxolimab. The source of these receptors is an adult with an advanced solid tumor such as melanoma, head and neck, liver or kidney cancer. Both conserved end residues are part of each CDR3. The size entry is marked missing in some rows and otherwise reads once, few, many or a size class.

size: once; J: TRBJ2-1; V: TRBV6-5; CDR3: CASSPPGLVDEQFF
size: -; J: TRBJ1-1; V: TRBV4-1; CDR3: CASSPPLGNTEAFF
size: -; J: TRBJ2-2; V: TRBV13; CDR3: CASSLEGDRTSNEFGELFF
size: -; J: TRBJ1-6; V: TRBV27; CDR3: CASSLTGQINSPLHF
size: -; J: TRBJ2-5; V: TRBV9; CDR3: CASSVGDKETQYF
size: -; J: TRBJ2-7; V: TRBV4-1; CDR3: CASSQVGSGEQYF
size: -; J: TRBJ2-5; V: TRBV10-3; CDR3: CAISDNPERSQETQYF
size: once; J: TRBJ2-3; V: TRBV14; CDR3: CASSQVATGGDTQYF
size: -; J: TRBJ2-1; V: TRBV27; CDR3: CASSLKGWGNEQFF
size: -; J: TRBJ2-7; V: TRBV25-1; CDR3: CASSEGLVFAYEQYF
size: -; J: TRBJ2-1; V: TRBV7-6; CDR3: CASSLGLAGFGEQFF
size: -; J: TRBJ2-1; V: TRBV9; CDR3: CASSAGHFSYNEQFF
size: -; J: TRBJ1-4; V: TRBV4-1; CDR3: CASSLNTLGVPNEKLFF
size: once; J: TRBJ2-1; V: TRBV7-6; CDR3: CASSPSGLAGNNEQFF
size: -; J: TRBJ2-2; V: TRBV7-9; CDR3: CASSLGLAGAAGELFF
size: -; J: TRBJ1-4; V: TRBV15; CDR3: CATSSGLGQGGEKLFF
size: -; J: TRBJ2-7; V: TRBV19; CDR3: CASSGPRTGGIYEQYF
size: medium-sized; J: TRBJ2-7; V: TRBV15; CDR3: CATSRDLGTGIYEQYF
size: -; J: TRBJ2-2; V: TRBV13; CDR3: CASSFWTGVNTGELFF
size: -; J: TRBJ2-2; V: TRBV19; CDR3: CASSIGLAVDTGELFF
size: -; J: TRBJ2-7; V: TRBV7-6; CDR3: CASSLASGNYEQYF
size: -; J: TRBJ2-7; V: TRBV25-1; CDR3: CASSDIRTSGSYEQYF
size: few; J: TRBJ1-5; V: TRBV7-6; CDR3: CASSLGVDQPQHF
size: -; J: TRBJ1-2; V: TRBV5-5; CDR3: CASSYGTYYGYTF
size: medium-sized; J: TRBJ2-2; V: TRBV11-3; CDR3: CASSPGPTTGELFF
size: -; J: TRBJ1-4; V: TRBV30; CDR3: CAWSPRDGINEKLFF
size: -; J: TRBJ2-1; V: TRBV19; CDR3: CASSTGQGGNEQFF
size: -; J: TRBJ2-5; V: TRBV27; CDR3: CASSASGGQETQYF
size: -; J: TRBJ1-5; V: TRBV2; CDR3: CASSGTGYSNQPQHF
size: -; J: TRBJ1-2; V: TRBV11-2; CDR3: CASSLEWTGAYYGYTF
size: once; J: TRBJ2-7; V: TRBV6-4; CDR3: CASSPERGYEQYF
size: -; J: TRBJ1-3; V: TRBV4-2; CDR3: CASGYPGPSSGNTIYF
size: -; J: TRBJ1-1; V: TRBV6-5; CDR3: CASSFSRNPGVTEAFF
size: -; J: TRBJ2-1; V: TRBV6-1; CDR3: CASSEPTGGDYNEQFF
size: -; J: TRBJ2-7; V: TRBV2; CDR3: CARRDGQVEQYF
size: -; J: TRBJ2-6; V: TRBV9; CDR3: CASSPHTSSGANVLTF
size: once; J: TRBJ2-6; V: TRBV7-8; CDR3: CASSLALGGWAGANVLTF
size: -; J: TRBJ2-6; V: TRBV30; CDR3: CAWSRQGAGHTGANVLTF
size: -; J: TRBJ2-1; V: TRBV29-1; CDR3: CSVVGWDTDNEQFF
size: -; J: TRBJ2-5; V: TRBV27; CDR3: CASSLLAAPQETQYF
size: -; J: TRBJ1-1; V: TRBV14; CDR3: CASSHRGFTEAFF
size: -; J: TRBJ2-1; V: TRBV27; CDR3: CASGPGGRTGGTNEQFF
size: -; J: TRBJ2-5; V: TRBV11-2; CDR3: CASSLDVLAGDYFQETQYF
size: once; J: TRBJ1-2; V: TRBV7-8; CDR3: CASSLVLLGTDLNYGYTF
size: once; J: TRBJ2-7; V: TRBV9; CDR3: CASSVATSGKPYEQYF
size: once; J: TRBJ1-2; V: TRBV9; CDR3: CASSPEGRAFNYGYTF
size: -; J: TRBJ2-7; V: TRBV11-2; CDR3: CASSFQGGNEQYF
size: -; J: TRBJ2-5; V: TRBV7-2; CDR3: CASSFPGLDASQYF
size: -; J: TRBJ2-2; V: TRBV19; CDR3: CASSIYRGATGELFF
size: -; J: TRBJ1-6; V: TRBV2; CDR3: CASSESENSPLHF
size: -; J: TRBJ1-2; V: TRBV27; CDR3: CASSLTGDYSNYGYTF
size: -; J: TRBJ2-7; V: TRBV19; CDR3: CASGDRGGDEQYF
size: -; J: TRBJ2-7; V: TRBV5-5; CDR3: CASSLEGQSSYEQYF
size: once; J: TRBJ2-7; V: TRBV7-9; CDR3: CASSLLDRGHEQYF
size: -; J: TRBJ2-1; V: TRBV27; CDR3: CASSLTLAGSYNEQFF
size: once; J: TRBJ2-7; V: TRBV10-1; CDR3: CASSPDSSYEQYF
size: -; J: TRBJ2-5; V: TRBV27; CDR3: CASNTIGLGQETQYF
size: -; J: TRBJ2-7; V: TRBV14; CDR3: CASSQGPSGFPYEQYF
size: -; J: TRBJ1-2; V: TRBV7-8; CDR3: CASSMLPRDNYNTF
size: once; J: TRBJ1-2; V: TRBV27; CDR3: CASSLLGGLGYGYTF